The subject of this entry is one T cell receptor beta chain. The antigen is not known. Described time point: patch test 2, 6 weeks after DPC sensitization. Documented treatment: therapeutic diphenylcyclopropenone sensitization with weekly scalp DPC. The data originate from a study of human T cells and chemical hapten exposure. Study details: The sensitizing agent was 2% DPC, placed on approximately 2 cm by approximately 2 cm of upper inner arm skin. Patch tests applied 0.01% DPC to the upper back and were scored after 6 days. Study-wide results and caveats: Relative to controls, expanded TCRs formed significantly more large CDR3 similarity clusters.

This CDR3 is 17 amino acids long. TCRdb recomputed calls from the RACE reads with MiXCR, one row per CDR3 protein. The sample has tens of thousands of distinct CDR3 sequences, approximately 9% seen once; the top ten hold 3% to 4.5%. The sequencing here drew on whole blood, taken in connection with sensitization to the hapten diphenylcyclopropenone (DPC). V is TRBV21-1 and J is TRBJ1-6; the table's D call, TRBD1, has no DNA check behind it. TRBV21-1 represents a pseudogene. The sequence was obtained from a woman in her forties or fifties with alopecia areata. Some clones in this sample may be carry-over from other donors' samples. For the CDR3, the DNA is TGTGCCAGCAGCAAAAGGGGTGGAGACGTCAGGGGATCACCCCTCCACTTT. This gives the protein CASSKRGGDVRGSPLHF.